The count of the clone carrying this T cell receptor (beta chain) is one. The CDR3 runs to 13 residues. The V end lost 1 base, the J end lost 5 bases, and 6 bases lay between the germline ends. Germline CDR1 MGHRA, CDR2 YSYEKL. The treatment: randomized to nivolumab then ipilimumab (arm A) or the reverse (arm B). Patients had received no earlier DNA-damaging chemotherapy. This specimen belongs to a study of sequential checkpoint blockade in melanoma. The overall study: Patients were randomized 1:1 to nivolumab-then-ipilimumab or ipilimumab-then-nivolumab first-line. After both sequences, patients received maintenance nivolumab.

The method was immunoSEQ multiplex PCR; TCRdb's version includes in-frame clones alone and lacks a portion of them. The profile covers more than 9,000 clones, with roughly 80% appearing a single time and around an eighth taken by the ten largest. This sample comprised CD8+ T cells sorted from blood (inferred from file names), obtained from a patient given nivolumab and ipilimumab in sequence. The chain couples TRBV4-1 to TRBJ1-5; D is undetermined. The TCR originated in a human donor with melanoma. In DNA, the CDR3 is TGCGCCAGCAGCCAAGGGCCCCATCAGCCCCAGCATTTT. This translates into CASSQGPHQPQHF.